Below, one T cell receptor (beta chain) is given with its context. This clonotype was observed many times. Its antigen is unknown. It has no much larger one-base neighbor in the sample; base qualities were not kept. The data derive from a study of immune characterization of retroperitoneal liposarcoma (dated by TCRdb to between 2018 and 2021). The library was generated by PCR. The instrument was a NextSeq 500. TCRdb trimmed the raw reads at Q25, called clones with MiXCR and kept productive beta chains. Merged by CDR3 protein, the rows form single entries marked with the most common genes and DNA. The sample records 9,900 or so distinct CDR3 sequences, more than 25% of which are singletons. 8.2% of the sample is held by the ten biggest clonotypes. CDR3 length: 15 amino acids, cysteine to phenylalanine. Only CDR3 DNA is held: 45 bases, read in frame from base 1. Here V drops 5 bases and J drops 4 bases, and the junction holds 7 bases not matched to any gene. The CDR1 and CDR2 encoded by the germline V gene are MNHNS and SASEGT.

The receptor chain draws on TRBV6-1 and TRBJ2-1; 8 bases in the junction line up with TRBD1. Sequenced sample: tumor tissue. The TCR sequence derives from a male donor with retroperitoneal liposarcoma. The base sequence is TGTGCCAGCAGTTCATCCCAGGGGGCGTACAATGAGCAGTTCTTC. It translates to CASSSSQGAYNEQFF.